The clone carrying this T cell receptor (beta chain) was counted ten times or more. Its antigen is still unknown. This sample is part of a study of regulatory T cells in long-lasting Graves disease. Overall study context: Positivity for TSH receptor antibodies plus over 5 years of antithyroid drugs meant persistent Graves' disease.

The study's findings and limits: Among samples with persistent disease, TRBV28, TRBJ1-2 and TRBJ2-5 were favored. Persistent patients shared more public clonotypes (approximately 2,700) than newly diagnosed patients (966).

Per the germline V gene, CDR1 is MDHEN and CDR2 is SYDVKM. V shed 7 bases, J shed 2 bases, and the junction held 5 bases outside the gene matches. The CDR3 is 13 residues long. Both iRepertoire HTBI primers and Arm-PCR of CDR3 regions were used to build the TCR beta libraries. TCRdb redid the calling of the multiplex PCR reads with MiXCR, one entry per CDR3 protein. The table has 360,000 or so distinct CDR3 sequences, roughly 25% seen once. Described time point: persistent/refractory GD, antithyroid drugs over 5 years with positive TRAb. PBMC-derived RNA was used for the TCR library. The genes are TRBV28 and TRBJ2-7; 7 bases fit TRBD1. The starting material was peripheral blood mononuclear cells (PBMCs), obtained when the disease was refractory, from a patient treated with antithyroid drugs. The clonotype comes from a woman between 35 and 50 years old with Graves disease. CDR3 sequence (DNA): TGTGCCAGCAAGGGACAGCTTCCCTACGAGCAGTACTTC. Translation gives CASKGQLPYEQYF.